This record looks at one TCR beta chain sequence and its context. This specimen belongs to a study of preoperative IRX-2 immunotherapy in early breast cancer. The CDR3 is made up of 14 amino acids. CDR1 and CDR2 (germline): KGHSH, LQKENI. V lost 3 bases and J lost 3, with 11 bases in between. Specified treatment: preoperative locoregional IRX-2 cytokine immunotherapy. Samples came from a phase Ib trial of preoperative locoregional IRX-2 cytokine immunotherapy. Generated by immunoSEQ multiplex PCR, the TCRdb table keeps only in-frame clones and is missing some. Of approximately 24,000 clones in the sample, about 81% are singletons; the top ten hold over 1%.

The sequence derives from a human donor with breast cancer. The sample in question was lymph node tissue, obtained after IRX-2 immunotherapy. J is TRBJ1-1 and V is TRBV18, with TRBD1 as a possible D gene (5 bases). The CDR3 protein is CASSPGPGDTEAFF. The CDR3 DNA reads TGTGCCAGCTCACCGGGACCCGGGGACACTGAAGCTTTCTTT.